This entry concerns a single T cell receptor beta chain. The germline CDR1 and CDR2 sequences are SGHNT and YYREEE (reference sequence). The CDR3 covers 15 residues. J lost 8 bases, V lost 4 bases, and 14 bases had no gene match. This sample is drawn from a study of blood T cell repertoires in COVID-19. The wider study: COVID-19 samples from acute and convalescent phases originated in the United States, Italy and Spain.

Sequencing used immunoSEQ multiplex PCR; TCRdb keeps in-frame clones, though not all of them. The sample lists more than 350,000 clones; around 87% were seen once. This TCR came from a man aged 18 to 30 who had recovered from COVID-19. The gene calls are TRBV5-4 and TRBJ1-2; 7 nucleotides agree with TRBD1. The sample comprised PBMCs or T cells enriched from blood (not recorded which). CDR3 sequence (DNA): TGTGCCAGCAGCCCCGATGGTAGGGGGCATGAAGGCTACACCTTC. Translated: CASSPDGRGHEGYTF.